This T cell receptor beta chain was identified during a study of T cells after yellow fever vaccination. Study-wide findings and caveats: In post-booster samples, most primary-vaccination clones reappeared (about 97% CD4, approximately 91% CD8). Few clonotypes appeared in both CD4 and CD8 compartments. A weaker but faster secondary response was observed, peaking on day 5 versus 15. Contaminating bulk clonotypes could be abundant in FACS-sorted repertoires.

V was pared by 4 bases and J by 7 bases, with 13 bases of the junction left unmatched. Germline loops: CDR1 SGHRS, CDR2 YFSETQ. The CDR3 extends over 16 amino acids. This clonotype has a handful of counts. Antigen: not known. A single record per CDR3 protein comes from TCRdb applying MiXCR to the 5' RACE reads. The top ten hold roughly 17% of the sample, which has hundreds of thousands of distinct CDR3 sequences, 17% seen once. Material: PBMCs, obtained 4 to 6 days after the first yellow fever vaccination. The chain couples TRBV5-1 to TRBJ1-2; 10 bases align to TRBD1. The sequence derives from a man between 18 and 35 years old who received the YFV17D yellow fever vaccine. The CDR3 DNA reads TGCGCCAGCAGCGCCACCGGGACAGGGGATGGTAGTGGCTACACCTTC. Translated: CASSATGTGDGSGYTF.